This record covers a single T cell receptor beta chain. Its antigen remains unidentified. The data were taken from a study of cytomegalovirus exposure and HLA in healthy donors. Overall study context: Among around 170 million T cells, an earlier analysis found roughly 120 million unique TCR beta sequences. Findings and limits, study-wide: According to an earlier analysis, most TCR beta V segments yielded productive rearrangements about 87% or about 30% of the time. CMV serostatus was the sole immune exposure data available.

This CDR3 has 12 residues. Germline loops: CDR1 SNHLY, CDR2 FYNNEI. J gave up 8 bases and V 5 bases, and 2 bases lay outside the gene matches. Primers: 60 Vbeta forward and 13 Jbeta reverse. Sequenced by immunoSEQ multiplex PCR; TCRdb stores in-frame clones only, minus some. The sample lists 65,000 to 95,000 clones; more than 60% were seen once. The sequenced sample was PBMCs. This receptor was taken from a male donor in good health and CMV-seropositive. The J gene is TRBJ1-4, the V gene TRBV2, with 7 bases fitting TRBD1. In DNA form, the CDR3 reads TGTGCCAGCAGTCGACAGGGAGAAAAACTGTTTTTT. It yields the protein CASSRQGEKLFF.